Presented here are 15 T cell receptor beta chains from one specimen sequenced in a study of blood T cell repertoires in COVID-19. Assay: immunoSEQ multiplex PCR; the TCRdb copy retains only in-frame clones and omits some. The sample lists approximately 220,000 clones; about four fifths were seen once. Sequencing was carried out using peripheral blood. Receptors originate from a woman in her fifties or sixties with acute or convalescent COVID-19.

This chain uses TRBV5-6 with TRBJ1-4, with 9 bases identical to TRBD1. Germline V CDR1 and CDR2: SGHDT, YYEEEE. CDR3 size: 15 residues. J gave up 6 bases and V 4 bases, and 7 bases lay outside the gene matches. Here the CDR3 reads CASSRRTGGYEKLFF. The CDR3 DNA reads as TGTGCCAGCAGCCGCCGAACAGGGGGCTATGAAAAACTGTTTTTT. The full variable domain, with the rest looked up from reference TRBV5-6 and TRBJ1-4, is DAGVTQSPTHLIKTRGQQVTLRCSPKSGHDTVSWYQQALGQGPQFIFQYYEEEERQRGNFPDRFSGHQFPNYSSELNVNALLLGDSALYLCASSRRTGGYEKLFFGSGTQLSVL.

The chain recombines TRBV10-3 with TRBJ2-7, with unresolved D. This CDR3 is built from 13 residues. V was pared by 2 bases and J by 5 bases, with 10 bases between. Germline loops: CDR1 ENHRY, CDR2 SYGVKD. CDR3 sequence: CAISEAGKNEQYF. The DNA for the CDR3 is TGTGCCATCAGTGAGGCAGGAAAAAACGAGCAGTACTTC.

This clone was recorded once. The chain combines TRBV5-4 with TRBJ2-5; 7 bases fit TRBD2. The CDR3 covers 14 residues. Germline-derived CDR1 and CDR2 are SGHNT and YYREEE (reference sequence). The V segment lost 1 base and the J segment 4 bases; nucleotides outside the gene matches: 4. CDR3 residues: CASSLNLAVETQYF. The CDR3 coding sequence is TGTGCCAGCAGCTTGAATCTAGCGGTAGAGACCCAGTACTTC. The variable domain in full, with the rest retrieved from reference TRBV5-4 and TRBJ2-5, is ETGVTQSPTHLIKTRGQQVTLRCSSQSGHNTVSWYQQALGQGPQFIFQYYREEENGRGNFPPRFSGLQFPNYSSELNVNALELDDSALYLCASSLNLAVETQYFGPGTRLLVL.

V is TRBV6-5 and J is TRBJ2-7, with D perhaps matching TRBD1 (5 bases). Germline assignment: CDR1 MNHEY and CDR2 SVGAGI. Trimming stripped 6 bases from V and 6 bases from J, with 18 bases between. CDR3 length: 14 amino acids. As DNA, the CDR3 is TGTGCCAGCAGACCTGAAGGCAGGGTCCCCGAGCAGTACTTC. Its translation is CASRPEGRVPEQYF.

A note on this clone: The sample has other DNA sequences that encode this CDR3 too. The chain uses TRBV30 and TRBJ1-6, with D uncertain. With 3 bases removed from V and 7 bases from J, the gap between germline ends came to 10 bases. The CDR3 consists of 13 residues. CDR1 is GTSNPN and CDR2 is SVGIG in the germline V gene (reference sequence). CDR3 sequence reads: CAWSPTGNSPLHF. In DNA form, the CDR3 reads TGTGCCTGGAGCCCCACGGGGAATTCACCCCTCCACTTT. Full variable domain (outside the CDR3, taken from reference TRBV30 and TRBJ1-6): SQTIHQWPATLVQPVGSPLSLECTVEGTSNPNLYWYRQAAGRGLQLLFYSVGIGQISSEVPQNLSASRPQDRQFILSSKKLLLSDSGFYLCAWSPTGNSPLHFGNGTRLTVT.

V and J are TRBV6-2 or TRBV6-3 and TRBJ1-1; weak D call: TRBD1 (6 bases). V gave up 3 bases and J gave up 0 bases, with 17 bases separating them. The CDR3 runs to 17 residues. Germline V gene lookup returns CDR1 MNHEY and CDR2 SVGEGT. The CDR3 DNA is TGTGCCAGCAGTTATCTGGTGTCGGACAGCTTGAACACTGAAGCTTTCTTT. It yields the protein CASSYLVSDSLNTEAFF.

Comments on this clone: Other DNA sequences in the sample encode the same CDR3. V usage is TRBV5-6 and J usage is TRBJ1-5; D ambiguous. Germline CDR1 SGHDT, CDR2 YYEEEE. The CDR3 runs 15 residues. Trimming took 0 bases from V and 1 from J, leaving 8 bases between them. The CDR3 spells CASSLAGGSNQPQHF. Written as DNA, the CDR3 is TGTGCCAGCAGCTTGGCCGGAGGGAGCAATCAGCCCCAGCATTTT. Full variable domain (remainder filled in from reference TRBV5-6 and TRBJ1-5): DAGVTQSPTHLIKTRGQQVTLRCSPKSGHDTVSWYQQALGQGPQFIFQYYEEEERQRGNFPDRFSGHQFPNYSSELNVNALLLGDSALYLCASSLAGGSNQPQHFGDGTRLSIL.

On this clone itself: A much larger clone lies one base from this, so it may be a read error. The chain is built from TRBV7-6 and TRBJ2-3; D remains ambiguous. CDR1 and CDR2 (germline): SGHVS, FNYEAQ. The CDR3 loop spans 12 amino acids. V lost 4 bases and J 0 bases, leaving 2 bases between the germline ends. The CDR3 DNA sequence: TGTGCCAGCAGCTCAAGCACAGATACGCAGTATTTT. Its translation is CASSSSTDTQYF. The full variable domain, its missing parts supplied by reference TRBV7-6 and TRBJ2-3, is GAGVSQSPRYKVTKRGQDVALRCDPISGHVSLYWYRQALGQGPEFLTYFNYEAQQDKSGLPNDRFSAERPEGSISTLTIQRTEQRDSAMYRCASSSSTDTQYFGPGTRLTVL.

This chain uses TRBV9 with TRBJ2-5; TRBD2 matches at 9 bases. Unmatched junction bases numbered 12, after V lost 4 bases and J lost 5 bases. This CDR3 region has 16 residues. Per germline, CDR1 SGDLS and CDR2 YYNGEE. The CDR3 spells CASSPQRLAGTETQYF. For the CDR3, the DNA is TGTGCCAGCAGCCCACAGAGGCTAGCGGGAACGGAGACCCAGTACTTC.

The chain joins TRBV4-1 to TRBJ2-5, with 10 bases matching TRBD1. After removal of 1 base from V and 5 bases from J, the junction contained 7 bases not matched to a gene. Germline V lookup: CDR1 MGHRA, CDR2 YSYEKL. CDR3 length: 16 amino acids. The CDR3 spells CASSQGTGTGAETQYF. The CDR3, as DNA: TGCGCCAGCAGCCAAGGTACCGGGACAGGGGCCGAGACCCAGTACTTC.

The genes are TRBV19 and TRBJ1-5, with D perhaps matching TRBD1 (6 bases). CDR3 length equals 19 residues. V gave up 4 bases and J gave up 0 bases, with 22 bases separating them. Per germline, CDR1 LNHDA and CDR2 SQIVND (reference sequence). The CDR3 coding sequence is TGTGCCAGTAGTACCTCCCCTACAGGGCCGTCAGGTAGCAATCAGCCCCAGCATTTT. It yields the protein CASSTSPTGPSGSNQPQHF.

The chain uses TRBV28 and TRBJ1-2; TRBD1 is a possible D gene (6 bases). The CDR3 extends over 14 amino acids. The germline V gene has CDR1 MDHEN and CDR2 SYDVKM. Trimming cost V 3 bases and J 0 bases, with 8 bases left between them. The CDR3 DNA is TGTGCCAGCAGTTTTACAGGGCCTAACTATGGCTACACCTTC. This encodes CASSFTGPNYGYTF.

The chain links TRBV30 to TRBJ1-1, with 8 nucleotides matching TRBD1. CDR3 length: 20 residues. With 0 bases clipped from V and 0 bases from J, the junction kept 18 bases outside the gene matches. The germline V gene has CDR1 GTSNPN and CDR2 SVGIG (reference sequence). In DNA, the CDR3 is TGTGCCTGGAGTGTATGGAGAGCAACACAGGGGGAAGCCATGAACACTGAAGCTTTCTTT. It is translated as CAWSVWRATQGEAMNTEAFF. Full variable domain (outside the CDR3, taken from reference TRBV30 and TRBJ1-1): SQTIHQWPATLVQPVGSPLSLECTVEGTSNPNLYWYRQAAGRGLQLLFYSVGIGQISSEVPQNLSASRPQDRQFILSSKKLLLSDSGFYLCAWSVWRATQGEAMNTEAFFGQGTRLTVV.

This clone was seen only a few times. This chain joins TRBV7-9 and TRBJ1-4; D perhaps matches TRBD1 (5 bases). The CDR3 runs 14 residues. Germline CDR1 is SEHNR and CDR2 is FQNEAQ (reference sequence). Trimming took off 3 bases at V and 8 bases at J, with 13 bases between the two ends. The CDR3, as DNA: TGTGCCAGCAGCTTCGCAGGGCTCAACGAAAAACTGTTTTTT. Translated: CASSFAGLNEKLFF.

The chain joins TRBV19 to TRBJ1-3, with a possible D match to TRBD1 (6 bases). V lost 5 bases and J lost 3, with 11 bases in between. Looked up from germline, CDR1 is LNHDA and CDR2 is SQIVND (reference sequence). The CDR3 extends over 14 amino acids. The CDR3 bases are TGTGCCAGTAGTCGGGGGGCGCTTGGAAACACCATATATTTT. As protein: CASSRGALGNTIYF. The full variable domain, completed using reference TRBV19 and TRBJ1-3, is DGGITQSPKYLFRKEGQNVTLSCEQNLNHDAMYWYRQDPGQGLRLIYYSQIVNDFQKGDIAEGYSVSREKKESFPLTVTSAQKNPTAFYLCASSRGALGNTIYFGEGSWLTVV.